Listed here are 2 T cell receptor beta chains from one sample, sequenced in a study of T cells after yellow fever vaccination. TCRdb analysed the 5' RACE reads with MiXCR anew, one entry per CDR3 protein. The top ten clones hold approximately 1.1% of a sample with around 230,000 distinct CDR3 sequences, about 7% of them seen once. The sequences come from CD4+ T cells sorted from PBMCs, collected on the day of the yellow fever booster vaccination. The receptors stem from a man aged 25-45 years who received the YFV17D yellow fever vaccine.

The chain recombines TRBV18 with TRBJ2-3; perhaps TRBD1 as D (7 bases). Between the trimmed V and J ends, which lost 3 bases and 3 bases, there was a span of 28 bases. This CDR3 region has 20 residues. The germline V gene encodes CDR1 KGHSH and CDR2 LQKENI. CDR3 sequence (DNA): TGTGCCAGCTCACCCCGACCAGGGGGGAAGTGGGAGATGTCGACAGATACGCAGTATTTT. Its protein product is CASSPRPGGKWEMSTDTQYF.

This clonotype was seen many times. The gene calls are TRBV7-9 and TRBJ2-3; maybe TRBD2 (6 bases). Germline CDR1 and CDR2: SEHNR and FQNEAQ (reference sequence). Trimming pared 0 bases from V and 3 bases from J, leaving 16 bases between. CDR3 length: 17 amino acids. The CDR3 DNA reads TGTGCCAGCAGCTTAGCCAAGACTAGAGGGGTTACAGATACGCAGTATTTT. Its translation is CASSLAKTRGVTDTQYF.